One and the same sample provided the 5 T cell receptor beta chains below, sequenced in a study of PD-L1 blockade in urothelial cancer. Here immunoSEQ multiplex PCR was the method, and the copy in TCRdb shows in-frame clones only, minus some. The sample has some 110,000 clones; approximately 89% are singletons. Time point noted: peripheral blood 6 weeks after treatment start. Sequences were derived from PBMCs, sampled around atezolizumab (anti-PD-L1) treatment. These receptors were taken from a man between 60 and 70 years old with urothelial cancer.

The chain links TRBV4-3 to TRBJ2-5; possible D gene TRBD2, 6 bases. This CDR3 has 15 amino acids. Per germline, CDR1 LGHNA and CDR2 YSLEER. Trimming removed 5 bases from V and 2 bases from J, with 15 bases in between. In DNA, the CDR3 is TGCGCCAGCAGCAAAAGTGCACTAGCACAAGAGACCCAGTACTTC. Its translation is CASSKSALAQETQYF.

The chain uses TRBV9 and TRBJ1-2; 8 bases map to TRBD1. Germline lookup yields CDR1 SGDLS and CDR2 YYNGEE. With 2 bases clipped from V and 4 bases from J, the junction kept 1 base outside the gene matches. This CDR3 is built from 13 residues. The CDR3 nucleotides read TGTGCCAGCAGCGTCCAGGGGGCCTATGGCTACACCTTC. This gives the protein CASSVQGAYGYTF.

The chain employs TRBV27 and TRBJ2-3, with a tentative D call TRBD1 (5 bases). Germline values: CDR1 MNHEY, CDR2 SMNVEV (reference sequence). The germline V and J ends were trimmed by 4 bases and 2 bases, with 16 bases remaining between them. The CDR3 has 16 amino acids. As DNA, the CDR3 is TGTGCCAGCAGTTACCTTTCTGGGGCACTCACAGATACGCAGTATTTT. Protein: CASSYLSGALTDTQYF.

The chain combines TRBV16 with TRBJ1-2, with TRBD1 identical over 9 bases. This CDR3 contains 14 residues. V was pared by 0 bases and J by 7 bases, with 3 bases of the junction left unmatched. Germline values: CDR1 KGHSY, CDR2 FQNENV. The DNA of the CDR3 is TGTGCCAGCAGCCAATCGATGGACAGGGGTGGCTACACCTTC. Its translation: CASSQSMDRGGYTF.

This sequence joins TRBV5-6 and TRBJ2-1; TRBD2 agrees at 13 bases. The ends lost 2 bases at V and 7 bases at J; junction bases unmatched: 6. Germline lookup yields CDR1 SGHDT and CDR2 YYEEEE. CDR3 size: 16 residues. The CDR3 sequence is CASSFTSGGAVNEQFF. In nucleotides, the CDR3 is TGTGCCAGCAGCTTCACTAGCGGGGGGGCGGTGAATGAGCAGTTCTTC.